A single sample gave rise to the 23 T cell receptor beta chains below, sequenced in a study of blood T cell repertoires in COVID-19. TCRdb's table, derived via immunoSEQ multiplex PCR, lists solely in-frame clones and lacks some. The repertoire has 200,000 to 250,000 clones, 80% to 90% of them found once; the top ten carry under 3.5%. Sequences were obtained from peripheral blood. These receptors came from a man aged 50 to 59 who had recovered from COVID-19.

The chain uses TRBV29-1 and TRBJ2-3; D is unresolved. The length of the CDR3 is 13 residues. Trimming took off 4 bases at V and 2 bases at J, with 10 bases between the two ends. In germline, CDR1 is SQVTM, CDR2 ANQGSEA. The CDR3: CSVGTLITDTQYF. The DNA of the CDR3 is TGCAGCGTTGGTACATTGATCACAGATACGCAGTATTTT.

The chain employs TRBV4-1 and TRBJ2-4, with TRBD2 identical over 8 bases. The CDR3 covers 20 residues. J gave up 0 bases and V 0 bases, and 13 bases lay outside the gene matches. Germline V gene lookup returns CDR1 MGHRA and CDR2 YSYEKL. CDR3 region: CASSQERGAGVTLAKNIQYF. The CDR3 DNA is TGCGCCAGCAGCCAAGAAAGGGGAGCGGGAGTGACCCTAGCCAAAAACATTCAGTACTTC.

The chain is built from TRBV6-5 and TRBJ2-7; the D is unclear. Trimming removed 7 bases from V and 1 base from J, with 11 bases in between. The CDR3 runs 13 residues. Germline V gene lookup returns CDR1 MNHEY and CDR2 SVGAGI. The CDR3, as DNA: TGTGCCAGCACAGACACAGCTTCCTACGAGCAGTACTTC. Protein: CASTDTASYEQYF.

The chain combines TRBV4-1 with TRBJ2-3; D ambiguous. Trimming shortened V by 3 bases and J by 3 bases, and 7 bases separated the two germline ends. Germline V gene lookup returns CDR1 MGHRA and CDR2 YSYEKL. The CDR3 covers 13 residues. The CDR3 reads CASSQQVTDTQYF. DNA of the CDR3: TGCGCCAGCAGCCAGCAGGTTACAGATACGCAGTATTTT.

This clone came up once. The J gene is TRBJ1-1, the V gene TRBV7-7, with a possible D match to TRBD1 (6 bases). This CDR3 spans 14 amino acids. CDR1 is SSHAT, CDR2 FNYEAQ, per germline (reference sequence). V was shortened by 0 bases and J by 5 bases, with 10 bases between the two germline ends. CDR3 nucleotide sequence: TGTGCCAGCAGCTTAGCGGTACAGGGAACTGAAGCTTTCTTT. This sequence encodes CASSLAVQGTEAFF.

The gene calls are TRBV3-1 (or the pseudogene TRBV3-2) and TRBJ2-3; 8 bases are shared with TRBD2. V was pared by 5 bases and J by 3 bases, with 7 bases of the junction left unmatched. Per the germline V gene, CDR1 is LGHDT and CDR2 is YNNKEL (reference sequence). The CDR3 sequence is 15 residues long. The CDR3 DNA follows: TGTGCCAGCAGCGACGGACTAGCTCGTACAGATACGCAGTATTTT. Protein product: CASSDGLARTDTQYF.

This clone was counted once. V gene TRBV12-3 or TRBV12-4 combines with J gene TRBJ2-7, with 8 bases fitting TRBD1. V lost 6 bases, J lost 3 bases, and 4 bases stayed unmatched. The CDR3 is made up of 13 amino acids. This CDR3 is CASSRDRIYEQYF. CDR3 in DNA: TGTGCCAGCAGCAGGGACAGGATCTACGAGCAGTACTTC.

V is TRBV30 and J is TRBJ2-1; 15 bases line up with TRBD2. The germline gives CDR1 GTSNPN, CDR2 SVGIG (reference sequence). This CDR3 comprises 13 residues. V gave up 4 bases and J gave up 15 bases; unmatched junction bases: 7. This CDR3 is CAWNIGTSGRRFF. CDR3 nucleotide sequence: TGTGCCTGGAACATAGGGACTAGCGGGAGGAGGTTCTTC.

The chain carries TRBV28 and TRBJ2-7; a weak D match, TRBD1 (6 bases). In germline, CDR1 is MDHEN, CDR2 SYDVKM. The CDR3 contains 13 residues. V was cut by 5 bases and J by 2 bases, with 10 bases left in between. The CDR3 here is CASSPGTPYEQYF. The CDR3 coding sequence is TGTGCCAGCAGTCCCGGGACACCCTACGAGCAGTACTTC.

CDR3 residues: CASTPNDRAPYEQYF. In DNA form, the CDR3 reads TGTGCCAGCACCCCTAACGACAGGGCCCCCTACGAGCAGTACTTC. The chain carries TRBV6-2 or TRBV6-3 and TRBJ2-7; 7 nucleotides line up with TRBD1. The CDR3 is 15 amino acids. The ends lost 7 bases at V and 2 bases at J; junction bases unmatched: 11. In germline, CDR1 is MNHEY, CDR2 SVGEGT.

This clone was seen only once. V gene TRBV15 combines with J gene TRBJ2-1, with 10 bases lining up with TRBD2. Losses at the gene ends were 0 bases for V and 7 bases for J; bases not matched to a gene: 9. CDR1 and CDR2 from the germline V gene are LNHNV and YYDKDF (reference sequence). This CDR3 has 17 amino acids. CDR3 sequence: CATSRDPSGRAGNEQFF. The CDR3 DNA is TGTGCCACCAGCAGAGACCCGAGCGGGAGGGCCGGAAATGAGCAGTTCTTC.

CDR3 protein: CASSLRTGRDSPLHF. CDR3 coding DNA: TGTGCCAGCAGCTTACGGACGGGCAGGGATTCACCCCTCCACTTT. The genes are TRBV7-2 and TRBJ1-6; D perhaps matches TRBD1 (5 bases). Per germline, CDR1 SGHTA and CDR2 FQGNSA. Trimming pared 2 bases from V and 8 bases from J, leaving 13 bases between. The CDR3 is 15 amino acids.

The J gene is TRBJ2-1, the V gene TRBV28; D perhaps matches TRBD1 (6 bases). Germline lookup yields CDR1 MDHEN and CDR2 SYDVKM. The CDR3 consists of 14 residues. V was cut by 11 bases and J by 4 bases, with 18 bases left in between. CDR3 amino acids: CASLRDTTYNEQFF. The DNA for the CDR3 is TGTGCCTCCCTCCGGGACACAACTTACAATGAGCAGTTCTTC.

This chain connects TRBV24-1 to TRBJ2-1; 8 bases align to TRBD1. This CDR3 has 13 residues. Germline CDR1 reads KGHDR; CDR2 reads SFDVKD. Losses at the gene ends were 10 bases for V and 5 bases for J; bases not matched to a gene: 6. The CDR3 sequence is CATGDRGDNEQFF. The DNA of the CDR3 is TGTGCCACTGGCGACAGGGGAGACAATGAGCAGTTCTTC.

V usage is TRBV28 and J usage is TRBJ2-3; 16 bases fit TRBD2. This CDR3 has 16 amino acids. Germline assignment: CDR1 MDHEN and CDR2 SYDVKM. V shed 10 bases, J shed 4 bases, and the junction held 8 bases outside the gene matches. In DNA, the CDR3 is TGTGCCACCGGGGGACTAGCGGGAGGGCCGGCAGATACGCAGTATTTT. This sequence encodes CATGGLAGGPADTQYF.

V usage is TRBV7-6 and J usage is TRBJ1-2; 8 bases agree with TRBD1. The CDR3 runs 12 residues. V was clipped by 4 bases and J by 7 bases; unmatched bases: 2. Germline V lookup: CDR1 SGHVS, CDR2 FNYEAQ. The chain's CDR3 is CASSSGTGGYTF. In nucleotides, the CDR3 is TGTGCCAGCAGCTCTGGGACAGGTGGCTACACCTTC.

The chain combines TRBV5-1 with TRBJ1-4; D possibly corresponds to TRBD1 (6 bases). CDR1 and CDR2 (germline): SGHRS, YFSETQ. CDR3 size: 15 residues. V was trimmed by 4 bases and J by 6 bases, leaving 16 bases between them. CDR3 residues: CASSAGTTGDEKLFF. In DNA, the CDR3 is TGCGCCAGCAGCGCCGGGACAACTGGGGATGAAAAACTGTTTTTT.

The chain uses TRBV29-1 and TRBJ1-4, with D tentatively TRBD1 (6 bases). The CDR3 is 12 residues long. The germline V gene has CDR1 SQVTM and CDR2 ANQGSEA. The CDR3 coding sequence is TGCACCGCGGAGGGGGAAGATGAAAAACTGTTTTTT. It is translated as CTAEGEDEKLFF.

CDR3 DNA: TGTGCCAGCTCACCACTGGTGTTGACACCCGGGAGTGAAAAACTGTTTTTT. It specifies CASSPLVLTPGSEKLFF. This sequence joins TRBV18 and TRBJ1-4; D is unclear. V lost 1 base, J lost 7 bases, and 19 bases lay in between. Per the germline V gene, CDR1 is KGHSH and CDR2 is LQKENI. The CDR3 runs 17 residues.

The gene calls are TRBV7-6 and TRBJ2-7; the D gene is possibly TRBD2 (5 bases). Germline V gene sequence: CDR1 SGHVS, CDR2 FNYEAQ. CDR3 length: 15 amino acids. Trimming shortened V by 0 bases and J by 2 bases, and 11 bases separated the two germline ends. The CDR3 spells CASSLAEGRPYEQYF. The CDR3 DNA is TGTGCCAGCAGCTTAGCCGAGGGCAGACCCTACGAGCAGTACTTC.

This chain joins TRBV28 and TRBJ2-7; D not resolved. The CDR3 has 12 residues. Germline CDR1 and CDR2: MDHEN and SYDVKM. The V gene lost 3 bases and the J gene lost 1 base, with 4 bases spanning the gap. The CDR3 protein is CASSFRSYEQYF. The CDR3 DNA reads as TGTGCCAGCAGTTTTCGGTCCTACGAGCAGTACTTC.

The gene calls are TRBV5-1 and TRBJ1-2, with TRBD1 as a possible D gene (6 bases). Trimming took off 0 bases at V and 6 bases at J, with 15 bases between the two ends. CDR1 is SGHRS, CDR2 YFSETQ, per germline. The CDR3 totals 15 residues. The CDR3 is CASSLDGGPSDGYTF. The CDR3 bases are TGCGCCAGCAGCTTGGATGGGGGCCCCTCCGATGGCTACACCTTC.

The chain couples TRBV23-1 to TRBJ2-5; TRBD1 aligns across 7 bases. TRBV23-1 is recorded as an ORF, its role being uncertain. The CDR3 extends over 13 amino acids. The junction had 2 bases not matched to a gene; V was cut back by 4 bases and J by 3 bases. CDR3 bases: TGCGCCAGCAGTCCGGGACAGAAAGAGACCCAGTACTTC. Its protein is CASSPGQKETQYF.